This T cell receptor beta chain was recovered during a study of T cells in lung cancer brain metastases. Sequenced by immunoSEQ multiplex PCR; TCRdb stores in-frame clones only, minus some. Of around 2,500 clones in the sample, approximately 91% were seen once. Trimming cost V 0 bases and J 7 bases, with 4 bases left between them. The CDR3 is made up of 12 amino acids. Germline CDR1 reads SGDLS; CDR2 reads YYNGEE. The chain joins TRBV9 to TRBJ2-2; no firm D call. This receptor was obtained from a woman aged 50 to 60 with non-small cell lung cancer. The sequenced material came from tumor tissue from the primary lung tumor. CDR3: CASSVANGELFF. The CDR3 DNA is TGTGCCAGCAGCGTAGCAAACGGGGAGCTGTTTTTT. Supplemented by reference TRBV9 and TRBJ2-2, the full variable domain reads DSGVTQTPKHLITATGQRVTLRCSPRSGDLSVYWYQQSLDQGLQFLIQYYNGEERAKGNILERFSAQQFPDLHSELNLSSLELGDSALYFCASSVANGELFFGEGSRLTVL.